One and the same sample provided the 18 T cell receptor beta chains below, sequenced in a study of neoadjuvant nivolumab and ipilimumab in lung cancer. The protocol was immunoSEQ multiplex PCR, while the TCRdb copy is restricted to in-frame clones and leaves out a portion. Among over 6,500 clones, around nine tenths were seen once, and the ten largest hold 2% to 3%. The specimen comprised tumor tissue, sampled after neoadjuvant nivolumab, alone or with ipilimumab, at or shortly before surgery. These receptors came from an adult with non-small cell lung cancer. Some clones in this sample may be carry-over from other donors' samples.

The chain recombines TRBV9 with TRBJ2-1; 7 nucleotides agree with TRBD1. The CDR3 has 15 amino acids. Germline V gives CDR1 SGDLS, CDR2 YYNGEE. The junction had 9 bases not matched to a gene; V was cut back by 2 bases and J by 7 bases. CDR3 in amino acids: CASSVGRGRNNEQFF. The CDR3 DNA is TGTGCCAGCAGCGTTGGAAGGGGGCGGAATAATGAGCAGTTCTTC.

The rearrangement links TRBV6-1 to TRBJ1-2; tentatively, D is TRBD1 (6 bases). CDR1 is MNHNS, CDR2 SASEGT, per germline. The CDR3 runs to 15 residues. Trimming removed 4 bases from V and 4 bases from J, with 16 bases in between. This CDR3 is CASSANLQGGYGYTF. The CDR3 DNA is TGTGCCAGCAGTGCCAATCTACAGGGTGGCTATGGCTACACCTTC.

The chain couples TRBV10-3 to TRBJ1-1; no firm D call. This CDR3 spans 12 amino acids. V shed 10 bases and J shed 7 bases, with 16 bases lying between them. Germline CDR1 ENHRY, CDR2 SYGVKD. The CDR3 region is CATWVQTGEAFF. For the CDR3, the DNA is TGTGCCACTTGGGTGCAGACGGGTGAAGCTTTCTTT.

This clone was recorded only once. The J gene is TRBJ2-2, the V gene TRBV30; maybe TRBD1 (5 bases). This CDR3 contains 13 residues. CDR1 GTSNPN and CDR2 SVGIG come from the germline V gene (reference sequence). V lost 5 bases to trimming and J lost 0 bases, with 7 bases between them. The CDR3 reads CAWRQPNTGELFF. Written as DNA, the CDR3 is TGTGCCTGGCGACAGCCGAACACCGGGGAGCTGTTTTTT.

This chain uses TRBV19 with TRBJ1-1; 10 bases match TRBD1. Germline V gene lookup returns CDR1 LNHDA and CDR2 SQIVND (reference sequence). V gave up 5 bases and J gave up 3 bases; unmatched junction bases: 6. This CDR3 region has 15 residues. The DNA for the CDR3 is TGTGCCAGTAGTCCGGGACAGGGGCCGTACACTGAAGCTTTCTTT. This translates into CASSPGQGPYTEAFF.

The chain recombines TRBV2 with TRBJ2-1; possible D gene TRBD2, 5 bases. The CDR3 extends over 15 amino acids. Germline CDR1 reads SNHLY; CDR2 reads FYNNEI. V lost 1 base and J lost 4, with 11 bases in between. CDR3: CASSEEAVGYNEQFF. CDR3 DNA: TGTGCCAGCAGTGAAGAAGCGGTTGGGTACAATGAGCAGTTCTTC. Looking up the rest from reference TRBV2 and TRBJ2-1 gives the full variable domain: EPEVTQTPSHQVTQMGQEVILRCVPISNHLYFYWYRQILGQKVEFLVSFYNNEISEKSEIFDDQFSVERPDGSNFTLKIRSTKLEDSAMYFCASSEEAVGYNEQFFGPGTRLTVL.

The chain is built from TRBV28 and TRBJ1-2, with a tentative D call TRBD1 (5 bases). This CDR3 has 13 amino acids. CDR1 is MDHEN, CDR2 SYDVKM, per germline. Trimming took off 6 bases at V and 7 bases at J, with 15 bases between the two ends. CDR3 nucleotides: TGTGCCAGCAGGTTACTAGGGAGGGGTGGCTACACCTTC. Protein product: CASRLLGRGGYTF.

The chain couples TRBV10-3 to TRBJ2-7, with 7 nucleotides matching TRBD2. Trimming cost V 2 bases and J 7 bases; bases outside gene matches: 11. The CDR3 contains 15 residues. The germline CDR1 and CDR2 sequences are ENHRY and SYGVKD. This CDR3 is CAISEPQGRAGEQYF. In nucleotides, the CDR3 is TGTGCCATCAGTGAGCCTCAAGGGAGGGCCGGGGAGCAGTACTTC.

In DNA form, the CDR3 reads TGTGCCAGCTACCAGCGGGAAAATACGCAGTATTTT. Encoded protein: CASYQRENTQYF. This chain links TRBV6-6 with TRBJ2-3; 7 positions match TRBD2. CDR3 length: 12 amino acids. CDR1 is MNHNY, CDR2 SVGAGI, per germline (reference sequence). The junction had 6 bases not matched to a gene; V was cut back by 8 bases and J by 7 bases.

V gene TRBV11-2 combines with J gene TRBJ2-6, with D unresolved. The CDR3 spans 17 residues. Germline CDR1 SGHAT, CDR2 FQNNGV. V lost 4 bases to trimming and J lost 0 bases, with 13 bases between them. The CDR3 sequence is CASSSPAPGSGANVLTF. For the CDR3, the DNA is TGTGCCAGCAGCTCCCCAGCGCCGGGCTCTGGGGCCAACGTCCTGACTTTC.

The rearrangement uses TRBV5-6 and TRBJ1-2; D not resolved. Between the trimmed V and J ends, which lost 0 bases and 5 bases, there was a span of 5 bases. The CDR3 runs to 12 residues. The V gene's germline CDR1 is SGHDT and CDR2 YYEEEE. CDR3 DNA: TGTGCCAGCAGCTTGGACCAATATGGCTACACCTTC. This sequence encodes CASSLDQYGYTF.

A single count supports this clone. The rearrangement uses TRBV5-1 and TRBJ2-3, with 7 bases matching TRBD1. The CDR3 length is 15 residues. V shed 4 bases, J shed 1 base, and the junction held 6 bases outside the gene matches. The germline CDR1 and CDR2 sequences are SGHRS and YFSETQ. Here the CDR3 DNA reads TGCGCCAGCAGCCCTATTGGACAGGGCACAGATACGCAGTATTTT. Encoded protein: CASSPIGQGTDTQYF.

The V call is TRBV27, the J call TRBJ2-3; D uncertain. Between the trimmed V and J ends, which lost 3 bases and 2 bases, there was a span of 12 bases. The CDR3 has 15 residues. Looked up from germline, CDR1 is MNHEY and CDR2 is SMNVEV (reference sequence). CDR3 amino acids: CASSLGWVPTDTQYF. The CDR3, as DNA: TGTGCCAGCAGTTTGGGCTGGGTTCCCACAGATACGCAGTATTTT.

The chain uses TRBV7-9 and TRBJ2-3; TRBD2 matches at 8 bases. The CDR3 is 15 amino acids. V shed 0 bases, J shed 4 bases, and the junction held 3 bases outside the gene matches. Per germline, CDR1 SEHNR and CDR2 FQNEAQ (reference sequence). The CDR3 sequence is CASSLASGRADTQYF. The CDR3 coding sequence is TGTGCCAGCAGCTTAGCCAGCGGGAGAGCAGATACGCAGTATTTT.

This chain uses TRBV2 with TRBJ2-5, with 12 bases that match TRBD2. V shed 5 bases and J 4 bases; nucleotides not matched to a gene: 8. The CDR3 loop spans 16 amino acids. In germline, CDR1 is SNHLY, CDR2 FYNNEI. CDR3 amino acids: CASSWTSGTSGETQYF. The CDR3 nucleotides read TGTGCCAGCAGTTGGACTAGCGGGACCTCCGGAGAGACCCAGTACTTC.

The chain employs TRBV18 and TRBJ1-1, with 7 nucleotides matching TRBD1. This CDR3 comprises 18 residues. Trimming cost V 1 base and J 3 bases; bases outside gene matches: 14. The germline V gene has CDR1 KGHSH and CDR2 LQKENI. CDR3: CASSPRRQGGKVDTEAFF. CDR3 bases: TGTGCCAGCTCACCACGGCGTCAGGGGGGGAAGGTTGACACTGAAGCTTTCTTT. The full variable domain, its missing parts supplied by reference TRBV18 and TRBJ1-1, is NAGVMQNPRHLVRRRGQEARLRCSPMKGHSHVYWYRQLPEEGLKFMVYLQKENIIDESGMPKERFSAEFPKEGPSILRIQQVVRGDSAAYFCASSPRRQGGKVDTEAFFGQGTRLTVV.

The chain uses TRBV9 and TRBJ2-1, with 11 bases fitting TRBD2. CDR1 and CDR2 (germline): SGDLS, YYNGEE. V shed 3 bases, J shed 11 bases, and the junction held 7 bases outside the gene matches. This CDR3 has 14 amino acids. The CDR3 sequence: CASSAGTSGLQQFF. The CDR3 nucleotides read TGTGCCAGCAGCGCCGGGACTAGCGGCCTTCAGCAGTTCTTC.

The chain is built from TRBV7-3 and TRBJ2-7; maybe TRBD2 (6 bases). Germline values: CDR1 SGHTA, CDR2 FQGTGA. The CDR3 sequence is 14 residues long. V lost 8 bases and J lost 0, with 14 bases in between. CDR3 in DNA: TGTGCCAGCGCTAAGGCGGGGAGCTCCTACGAGCAGTACTTC. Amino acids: CASAKAGSSYEQYF.